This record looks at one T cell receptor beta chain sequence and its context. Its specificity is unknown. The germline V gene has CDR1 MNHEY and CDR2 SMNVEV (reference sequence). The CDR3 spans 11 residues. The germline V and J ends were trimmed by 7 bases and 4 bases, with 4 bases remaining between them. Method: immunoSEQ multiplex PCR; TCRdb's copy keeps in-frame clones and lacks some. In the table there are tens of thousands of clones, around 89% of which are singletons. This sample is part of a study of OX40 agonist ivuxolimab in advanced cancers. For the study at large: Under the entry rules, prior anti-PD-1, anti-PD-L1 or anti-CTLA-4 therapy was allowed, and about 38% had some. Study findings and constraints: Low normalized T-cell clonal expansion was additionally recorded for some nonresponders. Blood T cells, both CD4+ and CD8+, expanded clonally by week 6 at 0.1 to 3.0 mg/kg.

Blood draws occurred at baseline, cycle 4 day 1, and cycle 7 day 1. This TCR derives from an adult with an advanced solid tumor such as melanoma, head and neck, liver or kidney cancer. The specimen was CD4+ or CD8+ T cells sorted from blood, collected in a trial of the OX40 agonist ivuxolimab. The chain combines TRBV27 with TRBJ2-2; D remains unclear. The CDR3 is CASTLTGELFF. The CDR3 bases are TGTGCCAGCACCCTCACCGGGGAGCTGTTTTTT.